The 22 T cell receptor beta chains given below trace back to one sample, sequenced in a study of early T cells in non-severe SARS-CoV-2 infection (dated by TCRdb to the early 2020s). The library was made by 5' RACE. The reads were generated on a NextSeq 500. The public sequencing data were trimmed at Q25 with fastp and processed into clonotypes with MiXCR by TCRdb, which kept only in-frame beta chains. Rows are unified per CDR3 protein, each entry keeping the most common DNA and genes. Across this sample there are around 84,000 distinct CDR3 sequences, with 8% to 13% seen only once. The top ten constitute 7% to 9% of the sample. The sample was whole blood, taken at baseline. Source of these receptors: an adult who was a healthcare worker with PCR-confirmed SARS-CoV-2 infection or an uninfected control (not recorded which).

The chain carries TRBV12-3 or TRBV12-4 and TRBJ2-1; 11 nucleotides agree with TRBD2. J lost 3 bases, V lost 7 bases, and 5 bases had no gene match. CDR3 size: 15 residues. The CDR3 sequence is CASTWGTSGYNEQFF. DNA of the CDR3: TGTGCCAGCACTTGGGGGACTAGCGGCTACAATGAGCAGTTCTTC.

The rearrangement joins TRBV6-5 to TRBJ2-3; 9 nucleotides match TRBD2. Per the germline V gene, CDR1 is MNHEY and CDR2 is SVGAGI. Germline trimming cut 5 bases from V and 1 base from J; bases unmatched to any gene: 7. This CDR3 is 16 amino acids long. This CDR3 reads CASSMVAGAGTDTQYF. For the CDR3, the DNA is TGTGCCAGCAGTATGGTAGCGGGAGCGGGCACAGATACGCAGTATTTT.

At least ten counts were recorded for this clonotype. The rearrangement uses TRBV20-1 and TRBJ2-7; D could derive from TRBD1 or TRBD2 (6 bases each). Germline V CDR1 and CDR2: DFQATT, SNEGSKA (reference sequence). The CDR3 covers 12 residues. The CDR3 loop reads CLIRGVTYEQYF. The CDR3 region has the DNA TGCCTCATTAGGGGGGTTACCTACGAGCAGTACTTC.

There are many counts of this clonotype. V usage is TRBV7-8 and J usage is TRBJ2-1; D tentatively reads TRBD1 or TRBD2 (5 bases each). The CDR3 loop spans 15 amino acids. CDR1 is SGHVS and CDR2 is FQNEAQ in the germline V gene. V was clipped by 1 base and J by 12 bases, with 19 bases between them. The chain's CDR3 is CASSLGDASPRGQFF. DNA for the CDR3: TGTGCCAGCAGCTTAGGGGACGCTTCTCCGAGAGGGCAGTTCTTC. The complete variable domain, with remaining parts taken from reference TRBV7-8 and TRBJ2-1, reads GAGVSQSPRYKVAKRGQDVALRCDPISGHVSLFWYQQALGQGPEFLTYFQNEAQLDKSGLPSDRFFAERPEGSVSTLKIQRTQQEDSAVYLCASSLGDASPRGQFFGPGTRLTVL.

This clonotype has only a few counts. The CDR3 protein is CASRPAGQGANGYTF. CDR3 bases: TGCGCCAGCAGGCCTGCGGGACAGGGGGCGAATGGCTACACCTTC. The chain has TRBV10-2 and TRBJ1-2; TRBD1 agrees at 12 bases. Per germline, CDR1 WSHSY and CDR2 SAAADI. The CDR3 has 15 amino acids. V shed 6 bases and J 6 bases; nucleotides not matched to a gene: 8.

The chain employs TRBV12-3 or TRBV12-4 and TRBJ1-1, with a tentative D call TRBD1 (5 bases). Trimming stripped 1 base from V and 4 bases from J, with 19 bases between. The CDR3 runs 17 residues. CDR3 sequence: CASSLVWLGDFGTEAFF. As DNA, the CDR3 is TGTGCCAGCAGTTTAGTATGGTTGGGGGACTTCGGCACTGAAGCTTTCTTT.

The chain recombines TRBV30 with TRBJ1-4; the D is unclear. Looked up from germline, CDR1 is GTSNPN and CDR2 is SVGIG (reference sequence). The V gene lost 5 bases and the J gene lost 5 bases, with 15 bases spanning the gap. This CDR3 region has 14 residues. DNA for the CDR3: TGTGCCTGGGCCGGCCTTGGGGTCAATGAAAAACTGTTTTTT. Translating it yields CAWAGLGVNEKLFF.

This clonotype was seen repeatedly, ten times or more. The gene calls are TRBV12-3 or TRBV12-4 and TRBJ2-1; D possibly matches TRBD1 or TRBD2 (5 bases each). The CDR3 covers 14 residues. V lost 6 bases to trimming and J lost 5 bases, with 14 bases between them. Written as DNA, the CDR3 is TGTGCCAGCAGGATACCAGGGAGCCACAATGAGCAGTTCTTC. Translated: CASRIPGSHNEQFF.

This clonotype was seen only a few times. The CDR3 region has the DNA TGCGCCAGCAAAGTCGGGATAGGGCGCAGTATTCCGGAGACCCAGTACTTC. Translation: CASKVGIGRSIPETQYF. The V gene is TRBV5-1, the J gene TRBJ2-5; a possible D gene is TRBD2 (5 bases). Germline CDR1 is SGHRS and CDR2 is YFSETQ. The CDR3 sequence is 17 residues long. V was trimmed by 6 bases and J by 5 bases, leaving 26 bases between them.

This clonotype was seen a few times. CDR3 sequence: CSARARGAYSPLHF. In DNA, the CDR3 is TGCAGTGCTCGCGCCAGGGGGGCGTATTCACCCCTCCACTTT. The chain employs TRBV20-1 and TRBJ1-6; 7 bases match TRBD1. The CDR3 spans 14 residues. The V segment lost 5 bases and the J segment 8 bases; nucleotides outside the gene matches: 9. Germline-derived CDR1 and CDR2 are DFQATT and SNEGSKA (reference sequence).

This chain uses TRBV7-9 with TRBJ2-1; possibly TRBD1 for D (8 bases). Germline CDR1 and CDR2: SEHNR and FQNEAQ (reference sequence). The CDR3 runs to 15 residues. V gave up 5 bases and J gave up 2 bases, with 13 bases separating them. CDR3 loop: CASSQGAGAYNEQFF. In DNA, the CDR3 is TGTGCCAGCAGCCAGGGGGCGGGAGCCTACAATGAGCAGTTCTTC.

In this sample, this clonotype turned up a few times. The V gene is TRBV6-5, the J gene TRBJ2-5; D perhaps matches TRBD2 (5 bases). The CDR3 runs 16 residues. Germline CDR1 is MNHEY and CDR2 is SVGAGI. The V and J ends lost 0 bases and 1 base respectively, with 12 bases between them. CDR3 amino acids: CASSYSRQRTQETQYF. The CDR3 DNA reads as TGTGCCAGCAGTTACTCTAGGCAGCGGACCCAAGAGACCCAGTACTTC.

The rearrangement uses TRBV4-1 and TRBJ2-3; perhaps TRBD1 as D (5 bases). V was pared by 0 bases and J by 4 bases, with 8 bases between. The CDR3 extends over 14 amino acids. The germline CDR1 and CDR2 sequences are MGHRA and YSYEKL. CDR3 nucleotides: TGCGCCAGCAGCCAAGAAAGGGGTTCAGATACGCAGTATTTT. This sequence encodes CASSQERGSDTQYF.

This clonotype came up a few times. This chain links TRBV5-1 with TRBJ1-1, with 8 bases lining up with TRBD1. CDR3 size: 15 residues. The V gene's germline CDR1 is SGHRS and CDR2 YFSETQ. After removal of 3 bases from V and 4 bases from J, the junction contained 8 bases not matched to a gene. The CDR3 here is CASSSQGAAGTEAFF. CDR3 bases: TGCGCCAGCAGCTCCCAGGGGGCGGCGGGCACTGAAGCTTTCTTT.

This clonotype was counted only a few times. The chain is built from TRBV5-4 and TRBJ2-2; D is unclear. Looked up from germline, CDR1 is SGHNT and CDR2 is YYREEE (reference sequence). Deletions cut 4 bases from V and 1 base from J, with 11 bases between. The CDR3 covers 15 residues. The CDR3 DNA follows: TGTGCCAGCAGCCCAACTTTCTTGAACACCGGGGAGCTGTTTTTT. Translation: CASSPTFLNTGELFF.

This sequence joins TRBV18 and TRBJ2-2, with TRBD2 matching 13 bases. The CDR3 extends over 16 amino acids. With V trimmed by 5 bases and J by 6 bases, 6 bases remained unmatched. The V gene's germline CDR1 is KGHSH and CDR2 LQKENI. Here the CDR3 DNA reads TGTGCCAGCTCAGCTCGGACTAGCGGGAGCTCCGGGGAGCTGTTTTTT. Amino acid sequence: CASSARTSGSSGELFF.

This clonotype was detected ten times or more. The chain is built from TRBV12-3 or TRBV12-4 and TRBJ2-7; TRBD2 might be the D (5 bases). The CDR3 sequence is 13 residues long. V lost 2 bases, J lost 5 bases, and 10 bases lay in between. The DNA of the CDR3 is TGTGCCAGCAGTTTAAGGGAGCCTAACGAGCAGTACTTC. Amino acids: CASSLREPNEQYF.

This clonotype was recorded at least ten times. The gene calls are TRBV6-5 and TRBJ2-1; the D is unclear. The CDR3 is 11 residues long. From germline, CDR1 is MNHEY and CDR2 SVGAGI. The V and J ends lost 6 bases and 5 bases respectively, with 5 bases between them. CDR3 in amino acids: CASRRNNEQFF. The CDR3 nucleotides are TGTGCCAGCAGAAGGAACAATGAGCAGTTCTTC.

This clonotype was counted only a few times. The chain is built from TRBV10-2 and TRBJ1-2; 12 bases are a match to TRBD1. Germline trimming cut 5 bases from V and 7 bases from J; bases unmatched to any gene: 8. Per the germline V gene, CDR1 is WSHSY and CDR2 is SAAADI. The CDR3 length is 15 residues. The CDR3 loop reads CASSQGGQGARGYTF. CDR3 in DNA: TGCGCCAGCAGTCAAGGGGGACAGGGGGCGCGTGGCTACACCTTC.

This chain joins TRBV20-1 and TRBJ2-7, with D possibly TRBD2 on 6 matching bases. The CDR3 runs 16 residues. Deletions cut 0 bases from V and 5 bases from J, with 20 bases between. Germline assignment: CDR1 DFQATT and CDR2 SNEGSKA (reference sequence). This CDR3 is CSARDRLLGGADEQYF. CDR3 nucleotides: TGCAGTGCTAGAGATAGGCTTCTGGGGGGAGCGGACGAGCAGTACTTC.

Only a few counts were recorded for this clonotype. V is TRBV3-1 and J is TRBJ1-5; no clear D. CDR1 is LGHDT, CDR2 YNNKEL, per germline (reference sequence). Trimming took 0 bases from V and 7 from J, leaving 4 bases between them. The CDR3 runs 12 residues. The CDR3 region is CASSQDKQPQHF. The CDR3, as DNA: TGTGCCAGCAGCCAAGATAAGCAGCCCCAGCATTTT.

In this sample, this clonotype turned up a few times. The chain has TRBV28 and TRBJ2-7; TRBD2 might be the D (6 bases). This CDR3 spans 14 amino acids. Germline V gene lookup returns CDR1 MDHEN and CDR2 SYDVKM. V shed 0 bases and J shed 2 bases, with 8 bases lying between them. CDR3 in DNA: TGTGCCAGCAGTTTATGGGGGGGAGCCTACGAGCAGTACTTC. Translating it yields CASSLWGGAYEQYF. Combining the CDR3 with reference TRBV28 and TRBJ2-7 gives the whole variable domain DVKVTQSSRYLVKRTGEKVFLECVQDMDHENMFWYRQDPGLGLRLIYFSYDVKMKEKGDIPEGYSVSREKKERFSLILESASTNQTSMYLCASSLWGGAYEQYFGPGTRLTVT.